The 30 T cell receptor beta chains listed next were all sequenced from one sample in a study of vaccination and CD4 T cells after COVID-19. For these receptors, no antigen is known. Sample treatment: roughly 10-day PBMC culture with coronavirus spike peptide pools or control peptides (ViraFEST assay). Sequence data for DNA of cultured CD4+ T cells were generated by the Oncomine TCR Beta short-read assay. TCRdb used MiXCR to reprocess the PCR reads, holding one entry per CDR3 protein. Altogether approximately 12,000 distinct CDR3 sequences are present, under 35% being singletons, with the ten largest covering 13%. Sample: CD4+ T cells from blood, cultured in vitro, taken after SARS-CoV-2 vaccination. Receptors originate from a human donor who had recovered from COVID-19.

This chain links TRBV7-9 with TRBJ2-1; D unclear. V was shortened by 2 bases and J by 8 bases, with 4 bases between the two germline ends. Looked up from germline, CDR1 is SEHNR and CDR2 is FQNEAQ (reference sequence). CDR3 length: 11 amino acids. In DNA, the CDR3 is TGTGCCAGCAGCTTATCACATGAGCAGTTCTTC. Encoded protein: CASSLSHEQFF.

This clonotype was seen once. The chain uses TRBV14 and TRBJ2-1; D remains ambiguous. This CDR3 has 14 amino acids. Germline V gene lookup returns CDR1 SGHDN and CDR2 FVKESK. V was clipped by 1 base and J by 8 bases, with 12 bases between them. CDR3 sequence reads: CASSQGLRTDEQFF. The CDR3 DNA sequence: TGTGCCAGCAGCCAAGGTCTACGTACCGATGAGCAGTTCTTC.

This clonotype was counted only a few times. The rearrangement joins TRBV5-1 to TRBJ1-5; TRBD1 aligns across 9 bases. Germline V CDR1 and CDR2: SGHRS, YFSETQ. The CDR3 is 15 amino acids. V was clipped by 1 base and J by 4 bases; unmatched bases: 3. For the CDR3, the DNA is TGCGCCAGCAGCTTGACAGGGGGCAATAATCAGCCCCAGCATTTT. Translation: CASSLTGGNNQPQHF.

This clonotype was picked up one time. The chain uses TRBV12-3 or TRBV12-4 and TRBJ1-1, with D hard to call. V was pared by 3 bases and J by 4 bases, with 15 bases between. The CDR3 extends over 15 amino acids. CDR3 nucleotide sequence: TGTGCCAGCAGTTTCAGGTCGTCCGGGAGCACTGAAGCTTTCTTT. Translated: CASSFRSSGSTEAFF.

The chain recombines TRBV5-1 with TRBJ2-5; D is ambiguous. The CDR3 spans 14 residues. Per the germline V gene, CDR1 is SGHRS and CDR2 is YFSETQ. V lost 0 bases, J lost 2 bases, and 8 bases lay in between. CDR3 in DNA: TGCGCCAGCAGCTTGGACCCCCAACAAGAGACCCAGTACTTC. The encoded protein is CASSLDPQQETQYF.

This rearrangement joins TRBV29-1 to TRBJ2-7, with TRBD2 matching over 10 bases. After removal of 8 bases from V and 4 bases from J, the junction contained 20 bases not matched to a gene. Germline V gene data show CDR1 as SQVTM and CDR2 as ANQGSEA. The CDR3 runs 17 residues. DNA of the CDR3: TGCAGCTCAATAAAAGGGTGGCCTAGCGGGAGATTATACGAGCAGTACTTC. Protein sequence: CSSIKGWPSGRLYEQYF.

In DNA form, the CDR3 reads TGTGCCAGCAGTTCCACGGACGTTCGGGAGACCCAGTACTTC. Protein sequence: CASSSTDVRETQYF. The chain links TRBV6-2 or TRBV6-3 to TRBJ2-5, with D uncertain. Trimming shortened V by 4 bases and J by 5 bases, and 14 bases separated the two germline ends. From germline, CDR1 is MNHEY and CDR2 SVGEGT. The CDR3 is 14 amino acids.

This clonotype has more than one count but fewer than ten. Sequence at one end of the junction differs from germline and may be a read error. The gene calls are TRBV7-7 and TRBJ2-1; the match to TRBD1 covers 7 bases. CDR3 size: 15 residues. Germline CDR1 reads SSHAT; CDR2 reads FNYEAQ (reference sequence). The CDR3 spells CASSPRRGFNNEQFF. CDR3 coding DNA: TGTGCTAGCAGCCCTCGCAGGGGGTTCAACAATGAGCAGTTCTTC.

This clonotype was counted a few times. This chain joins TRBV6-2 or TRBV6-3 and TRBJ2-7; D is unresolved. Trimming removed 5 bases from V and 0 bases from J, with 14 bases in between. Germline values: CDR1 MNHEY, CDR2 SVGEGT. The CDR3 sequence is 15 residues long. CDR3 sequence (DNA): TGTGCCAGCAGTCACTTCCAACCGACCTCCTACGAGCAGTACTTC. This sequence encodes CASSHFQPTSYEQYF.

This chain connects TRBV7-3 to TRBJ2-3, with a possible D match to TRBD1 (6 bases). The V and J ends lost 1 base and 2 bases respectively, with 10 bases between them. Germline V CDR1 and CDR2: SGHTA, FQGTGA. The CDR3 contains 15 residues. CDR3: CASSLSRDNTDTQYF. The CDR3 DNA sequence: TGTGCCAGCAGCTTAAGTCGGGACAACACAGATACGCAGTATTTT.

The chain uses TRBV12-3 or TRBV12-4 and TRBJ2-7; perhaps TRBD2 as D (8 bases). Trimming pared 8 bases from V and 2 bases from J, leaving 22 bases between. This CDR3 region has 16 residues. The chain's CDR3 is CASRPGGSGSPYEQYF. DNA of the CDR3: TGTGCCAGCCGCCCAGGGGGGAGCGGGAGCCCCTACGAGCAGTACTTC.

This clonotype was counted between two and nine times. The J gene is TRBJ1-1, the V gene TRBV6-2 or TRBV6-3, with a tentative D call TRBD1 (6 bases). CDR1 is MNHEY, CDR2 SVGEGT, per germline. CDR3 length: 13 residues. Trimming removed 6 bases at V and 7 bases at J, with 15 bases between. The CDR3 nucleotides read TGTGCCAGCAGATCCTACAGGGTCGGTGAAGCTTTCTTT. It encodes CASRSYRVGEAFF.

The chain carries TRBV27 and TRBJ2-2; TRBD1 matches 7 bases. Germline V gene lookup returns CDR1 MNHEY and CDR2 SMNVEV (reference sequence). Unmatched junction bases numbered 8, after V lost 7 bases and J lost 0 bases. The CDR3 length is 16 residues. This CDR3 is CASTKWTGTNTGELFF. In DNA, the CDR3 is TGTGCCAGCACCAAATGGACAGGAACGAACACCGGGGAGCTGTTTTTT.

The rearrangement uses TRBV7-2 and TRBJ2-3; TRBD2 matches 7 bases. Trimming cost V 3 bases and J 2 bases; bases outside gene matches: 5. This CDR3 comprises 15 residues. The germline V gene encodes CDR1 SGHTA and CDR2 FQGNSA. CDR3 DNA: TGTGCCAGCAGCTTGAGGCGGGGGACCACAGATACGCAGTATTTT. This gives the protein CASSLRRGTTDTQYF. Full variable domain (remainder filled in from reference TRBV7-2 and TRBJ2-3): GAGVSQSPSNKVTEKGKDVELRCDPISGHTALYWYRQSLGQGLEFLIYFQGNSAPDKSGLPSDRFSAERTGGSVSTLTIQRTQQEDSAVYLCASSLRRGTTDTQYFGPGTRLTVL.

V gene TRBV20-1 combines with J gene TRBJ1-1; D might be TRBD1 (6 bases). The CDR3 runs 13 residues. From germline, CDR1 is DFQATT and CDR2 SNEGSKA (reference sequence). The CDR3 DNA reads as TGCAGCCCTGGGGACAAATGGGGCACTGAAGCTTTCTTT. Amino acid sequence: CSPGDKWGTEAFF.

This clonotype was counted a single time. This chain links TRBV28 with TRBJ2-1; 10 bases are shared with TRBD2. The germline CDR1 and CDR2 sequences are MDHEN and SYDVKM. Trimming at V came to 2 bases and at J to 5 bases, leaving 3 bases not matched to a gene. The CDR3 covers 15 residues. Here the CDR3 DNA reads TGTGCCAGCAGTTTAAGAGCGGGAGGGAACAATGAGCAGTTCTTC. Translated, it gives CASSLRAGGNNEQFF.

This clonotype was seen more than once but under ten times. The chain combines TRBV7-2 with TRBJ1-2; D gene uncertain. Trimming pared 5 bases from V and 2 bases from J, leaving 12 bases between. Germline V gene lookup returns CDR1 SGHTA and CDR2 FQGNSA. CDR3 size: 14 residues. This CDR3 is CASSSAVGNYGYTF. CDR3 coding DNA: TGTGCCAGCAGCAGCGCCGTGGGGAACTATGGCTACACCTTC.

This clonotype was counted a single time. The chain uses TRBV29-1 and TRBJ2-1, with 7 positions matching TRBD1. The J segment lost 8 bases and the V segment lost 5 bases, leaving 12 bases of the junction unmatched. Germline V lookup: CDR1 SQVTM, CDR2 ANQGSEA. The length of the CDR3 is 14 residues. CDR3 sequence (DNA): TGCAGCGTTACTCTAGGGACAGTAGGACATGAGCAGTTCTTC. Protein sequence: CSVTLGTVGHEQFF.

The chain couples TRBV28 to TRBJ2-6, with a weak D call TRBD1 (5 bases). CDR3 length: 15 amino acids. Trimming stripped 2 bases from V and 0 bases from J, with 5 bases between. From germline, CDR1 is MDHEN and CDR2 SYDVKM. CDR3 loop: CASSLDSSGANVLTF. CDR3 bases: TGTGCCAGCAGTTTAGACAGCTCTGGGGCCAACGTCCTGACTTTC.

The chain carries TRBV29-1 and TRBJ1-1; weak D call: TRBD1 (5 bases). V dropped 3 bases and J dropped 8 bases, with 16 bases sitting between them. Looked up from germline, CDR1 is SQVTM and CDR2 is ANQGSEA. This CDR3 is 13 amino acids long. CDR3 nucleotide sequence: TGCAGCGTTGAGAATGGGGCCCTACGCGAAGCTTTCTTT. Translated, it gives CSVENGALREAFF. The whole variable domain, remainder taken from reference TRBV29-1 and TRBJ1-1, is SAVISQKPSRDICQRGTSLTIQCQVDSQVTMMFWYRQQPGQSLTLIATANQGSEATYESGFVIDKFPISRPNLTFSTLTVSNMSPEDSSIYLCSVENGALREAFFGQGTRLTVV.

This clonotype was seen a few times. V is TRBV24-1 and J is TRBJ1-2; D is ambiguous. The ends were cut back, 4 bases at V and 3 bases at J, with 11 bases in the middle. The CDR3 runs to 14 residues. Germline CDR1 reads KGHDR; CDR2 reads SFDVKD. Here the CDR3 reads CATSDPRRYYGYTF. The CDR3 coding sequence is TGTGCCACCAGTGACCCTAGACGATACTATGGCTACACCTTC.

V is TRBV2 and J is TRBJ2-7; 11 bases are a match to TRBD2. The CDR3 is made up of 16 amino acids. J was trimmed by 3 bases and V by 10 bases; bases with no gene match: 14. Germline-derived CDR1 and CDR2 are SNHLY and FYNNEI. CDR3 nucleotides: TGTGCCACCCGACCCCTTAGCGGGAGGGGGGACTACGAGCAGTACTTC. This codes for CATRPLSGRGDYEQYF.

V usage is TRBV7-3 and J usage is TRBJ2-5; 8 bases align to TRBD2. There are 15 residues in the CDR3. Per the germline V gene, CDR1 is SGHTA and CDR2 is FQGTGA. V shed 5 bases, J shed 5 bases, and the junction held 10 bases outside the gene matches. The CDR3 is CASSPGLAHRETQYF. In DNA, the CDR3 is TGTGCCAGCAGCCCCGGACTAGCCCATAGGGAGACCCAGTACTTC.

The genes are TRBV18 and TRBJ2-1; a possible D gene is TRBD1 (6 bases). Germline V gives CDR1 KGHSH, CDR2 LQKENI. The V end lost 6 bases, the J end lost 0 bases, and 12 bases lay between the germline ends. This CDR3 is 15 amino acids long. This CDR3 is CASSPETGSYNEQFF. The CDR3, as DNA: TGTGCCAGCTCCCCCGAGACAGGCTCCTACAATGAGCAGTTCTTC.

This rearrangement joins TRBV4-3 to TRBJ1-2, with D perhaps matching TRBD1 (6 bases). Germline V CDR1 and CDR2: LGHNA, YSLEER. Trimming took off 2 bases at V and 5 bases at J, with 12 bases between the two ends. CDR3 size: 14 residues. The CDR3 spells CASSQKTGSYGYTF. The CDR3 DNA reads as TGCGCCAGCAGCCAAAAGACAGGAAGTTATGGCTACACCTTC.

The V gene is TRBV9, the J gene TRBJ2-5; no clear D. Germline lookup yields CDR1 SGDLS and CDR2 YYNGEE. V was cut by 4 bases and J by 5 bases, with 15 bases left in between. This CDR3 region has 14 residues. Here the CDR3 reads CASSPQSSVETQYF. The DNA of the CDR3 is TGTGCCAGCAGCCCGCAGTCCTCGGTGGAGACCCAGTACTTC.

A note on this clonotype: Mismatch with germline at one junction end may stem from a read error. CDR3 sequence: CASLKVAYEQSF. The CDR3 region has the DNA TGTGCCAGCTTAAAGGTTGCGTATGAGCAGTCCTTC. The chain recombines TRBV18 with TRBJ2-1; D is uncertain. This CDR3 is 12 amino acids long. Germline V gene data show CDR1 as KGHSH and CDR2 as LQKENI.

This CDR3 is CASSSWLQRAGEQFF. The CDR3, as DNA: TGTGCCAGCTCATCCTGGTTGCAGCGGGCGGGTGAGCAGTTCTTC. The rearrangement links TRBV18 to TRBJ2-1; D possibly corresponds to TRBD2 (6 bases). The V end was cut by 5 bases, the J end by 9 bases, with 20 bases between. Germline V gene sequence: CDR1 KGHSH, CDR2 LQKENI. The CDR3 length is 15 residues.

The V and J genes are TRBV18 and TRBJ2-3; possible D gene TRBD1, 6 bases. Trimming left V 2 bases short and J 1 base short, with 10 bases between. CDR1 KGHSH and CDR2 LQKENI come from the germline V gene. This CDR3 has 15 amino acids. The chain's CDR3 is CASSPEGVGTDTQYF. The CDR3 region has the DNA TGTGCCAGCTCACCAGAGGGGGTTGGCACAGATACGCAGTATTTT.

This clonotype was found a few times. The V gene is TRBV6-5, the J gene TRBJ2-6; D is perhaps TRBD1 (5 bases). The CDR3 has 17 amino acids. CDR1 and CDR2 (germline): MNHEY, SVGAGI. Trimming took 4 bases from V and 0 from J, leaving 13 bases between them. DNA for the CDR3: TGTGCCAGCAGTTTGCAGGGCCAGAGCTCTGGGGCCAACGTCCTGACTTTC. The encoded protein is CASSLQGQSSGANVLTF.